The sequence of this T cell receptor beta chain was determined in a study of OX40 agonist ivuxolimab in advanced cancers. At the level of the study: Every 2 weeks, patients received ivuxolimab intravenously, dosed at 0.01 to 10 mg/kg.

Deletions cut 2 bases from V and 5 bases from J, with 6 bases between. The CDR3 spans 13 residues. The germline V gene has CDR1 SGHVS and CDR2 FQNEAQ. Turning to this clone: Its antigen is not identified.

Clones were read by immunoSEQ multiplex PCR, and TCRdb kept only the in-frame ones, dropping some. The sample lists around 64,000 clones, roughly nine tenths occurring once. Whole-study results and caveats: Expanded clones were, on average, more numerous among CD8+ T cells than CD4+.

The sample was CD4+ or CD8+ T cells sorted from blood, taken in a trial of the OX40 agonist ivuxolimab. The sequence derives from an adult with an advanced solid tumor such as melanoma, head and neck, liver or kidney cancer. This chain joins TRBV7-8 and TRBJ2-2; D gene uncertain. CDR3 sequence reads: CASSLLVTGELFF. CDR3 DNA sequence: TGTGCCAGCAGCTTACTGGTAACCGGGGAGCTGTTTTTT.